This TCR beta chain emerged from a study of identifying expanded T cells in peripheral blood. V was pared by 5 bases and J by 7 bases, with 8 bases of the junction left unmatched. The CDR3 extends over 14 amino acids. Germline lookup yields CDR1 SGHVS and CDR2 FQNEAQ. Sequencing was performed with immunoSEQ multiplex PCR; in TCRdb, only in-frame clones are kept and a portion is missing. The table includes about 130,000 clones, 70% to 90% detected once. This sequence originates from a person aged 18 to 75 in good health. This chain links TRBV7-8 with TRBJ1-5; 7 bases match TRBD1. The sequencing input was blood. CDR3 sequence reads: CASSPRQGRQPQHF. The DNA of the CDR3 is TGTGCCAGCAGCCCGAGACAGGGAAGACAGCCCCAGCATTTT.